The clone carrying this T cell receptor (beta chain) was counted a few times. The antigen is unknown. This specimen belongs to a study of blood T cells in healthy people across ages. Study results and caveats: Correlation between TCR beta diversity and naive T cell percentage was strong. When one million T cells were used, diversity estimates were thought to be underestimates.

The length of the CDR3 is 14 residues. The germline V gene encodes CDR1 DFQATT and CDR2 SNEGSKA (reference sequence). PCR was performed a second time for about 6 to 11 cycles using a sample-barcoded 5' primer and a J-beta primer mix. Samples each returned at least 3 million CDR3-containing paired-end reads. Using its own MiXCR run on the 5' RACE reads, TCRdb lists one record per CDR3 protein. The sample has about 800,000 distinct CDR3 sequences; about three fifths are singletons. With each sample, at least 5.5 micrograms of total RNA were extracted. V usage is TRBV20-1 and J usage is TRBJ2-5, with 10 bases matching TRBD1. The assigned J gene may be wrong: the sequence end matches TRBJ2-7 better. The clonotype comes from a man aged 25 to 40 in good health. Sequencing was performed on blood. CDR3 amino acids: CSARAGTGVYEQYF. The DNA of the CDR3 is TGCAGCGCCCGCGCCGGGACAGGGGTATACGAGCAGTACTTC.